The 2 T cell receptor beta chains presented below share a single source sample, sequenced in a study of T-cell reconstitution after alpha-beta-depleted transplantation in children. The TCRbeta library incorporated unique molecular identifiers. TCRdb called the PCR reads again in MiXCR, with one record for every CDR3 protein. The sample includes more than 200,000 distinct CDR3 sequences, more than 7.5% of them seen just once. This sample comprised PBMCs from the stem cell graft donor, obtained from the stem cell graft. The receptor set was obtained from a human donor who donated a stem cell graft to a child with SCID.

Ten or more counts support this clonotype. This chain uses TRBV9 with TRBJ2-3, with 15 bases matching TRBD2. The CDR3 spans 17 residues. CDR1 and CDR2 from the germline V gene are SGDLS and YYNGEE. Losses at the gene ends were 5 bases for V and 6 bases for J; bases not matched to a gene: 10. The CDR3 DNA follows: TGTGCCAGCAGTGCCCCGGGACTAGCGGGGGGTGGGGATACGCAGTATTTT. This gives the protein CASSAPGLAGGGDTQYF.

In its sample, this clonotype was seen many times. The J gene is TRBJ1-4, the V gene TRBV20-1; 9 bases are a match to TRBD1. CDR3 length: 16 amino acids. Unmatched junction bases numbered 6, after V lost 4 bases and J lost 0 bases. Germline CDR1 is DFQATT and CDR2 is SNEGSKA (reference sequence). The CDR3 loop is CSATGQGPATNEKLFF. CDR3 coding DNA: TGCAGTGCTACGGGACAGGGTCCTGCAACTAATGAAAAACTGTTTTTT.